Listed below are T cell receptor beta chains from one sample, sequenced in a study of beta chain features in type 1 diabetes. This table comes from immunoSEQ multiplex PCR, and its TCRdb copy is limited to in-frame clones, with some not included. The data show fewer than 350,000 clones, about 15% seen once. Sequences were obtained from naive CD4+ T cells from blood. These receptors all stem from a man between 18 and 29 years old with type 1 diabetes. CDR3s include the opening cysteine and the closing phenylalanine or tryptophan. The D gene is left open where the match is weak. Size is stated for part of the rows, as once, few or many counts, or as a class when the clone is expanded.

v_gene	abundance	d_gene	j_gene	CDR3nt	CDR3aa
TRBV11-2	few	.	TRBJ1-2	TGTGCCAGCAGCTTAAACAGGGATGGCTACACCTTC	CASSLNRDGYTF
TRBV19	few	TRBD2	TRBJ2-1	TGTGCCAGTAGGGACATGACTAGCGGGCCTGGCAATGAGCAGTTCTTC	CASRDMTSGPGNEQFF
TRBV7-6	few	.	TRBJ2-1	TGTGCCAGCAGCTTTACGAGGAATGCGTTAAATGAGCAGTTCTTC	CASSFTRNALNEQFF
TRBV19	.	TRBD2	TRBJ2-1	TGTGCCAGTGGATTCGCTAGCGGGAGGTTATACAATGAGCAGTTCTTC	CASGFASGRLYNEQFF
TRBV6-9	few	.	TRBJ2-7	TGTGCCAGCAGCCGAGACTACGAGCAGTACTTC	CASSRDYEQYF
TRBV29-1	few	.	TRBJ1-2	TGCAGCGTCGTGAGTACGGCAGGTCCTAAGGGCTACACCTTC	CSVVSTAGPKGYTF
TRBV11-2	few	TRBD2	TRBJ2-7	TGTGCCAGCAGCTCTCCTACTAGCGGGAGATCCTACGAGCAGTACTTC	CASSSPTSGRSYEQYF
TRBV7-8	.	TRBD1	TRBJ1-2	TGTGCCAGCAGCTCCCGGACAGGGGGTGGCTACACCTTC	CASSSRTGGGYTF
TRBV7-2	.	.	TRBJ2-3	TGTGCCAGCAGCTTGTATCCGGGTACGCAGTATTTT	CASSLYPGTQYF
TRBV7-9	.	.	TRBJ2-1	TGTGCCAGCAGCCCCCAGGGAATCTCCTACAATGAGCAGTTCTTC	CASSPQGISYNEQFF
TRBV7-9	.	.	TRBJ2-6	TGTGCCAGCAGCCCGATACGGCGGCTCGACTCTGGGGCCAACGTCCTGACTTTC	CASSPIRRLDSGANVLTF
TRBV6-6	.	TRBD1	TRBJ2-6	TGTGCCAGCAGTCTTCACAGGGGCTCTGGGGCCAACGTCCTGACTTTC	CASSLHRGSGANVLTF
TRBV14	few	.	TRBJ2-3	TGTGCCAGCAGCCAAGTGCAGGGTGGTACGCAGTATTTT	CASSQVQGGTQYF
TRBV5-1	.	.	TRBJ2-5	TGCGCCAGCAGCTTGGCCGGTAGCGGCCAAGAGACCCAGTACTTC	CASSLAGSGQETQYF
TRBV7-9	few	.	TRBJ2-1	TGTGCCAGCAGCTTAGACGGGTACAATGAGCAGTTCTTC	CASSLDGYNEQFF
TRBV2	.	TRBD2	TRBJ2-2	TGTGCCAGCAGTGACACTAGCGGGATGGACACCGGGGAGCTGTTTTTT	CASSDTSGMDTGELFF
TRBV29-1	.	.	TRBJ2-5	TGCAGCGTCAAGTGGGAGATTCAAGAGACCCAGTACTTC	CSVKWEIQETQYF
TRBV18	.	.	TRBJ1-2	TGTGCCAGCTCACCACCCGCAGGGGTAGGCTACACCTTC	CASSPPAGVGYTF
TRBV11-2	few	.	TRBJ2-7	TGTGCCAGCAGCCCCTATTACTACGAGCAGTACTTC	CASSPYYYEQYF
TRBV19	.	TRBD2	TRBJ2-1	TGTGCCAGTAGTATCGGACTAGCGGGAGGCTATGAGCAGTTCTTC	CASSIGLAGGYEQFF
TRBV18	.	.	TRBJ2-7	TGTGCCAGCTCACGCCCCGGGTCCTACGAGCAGTACTTC	CASSRPGSYEQYF
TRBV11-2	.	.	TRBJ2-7	TGTGCTGGAAGCACCCCTAAACAGGGCTACGAGCAGTACTTC	CAGSTPKQGYEQYF
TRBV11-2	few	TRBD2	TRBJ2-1	TGTGCCAGCAGCCCTATCCCAAGACTAGCGGGAGTTACTTTTGAGCAGTTCTTC	CASSPIPRLAGVTFEQFF
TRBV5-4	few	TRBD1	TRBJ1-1	TGTGCCAGCAGCACGGACAGGGGGAACACTGAAGCTTTCTTT	CASSTDRGNTEAFF
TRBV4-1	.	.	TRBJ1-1	TGCGCCAGCAGCCCAGGACAGCAGCGACCTAAAGCTTTCTTT	CASSPGQQRPKAFF
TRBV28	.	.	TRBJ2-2	TGTGCCAGCAGTTTCGTCGGGGCCGGGGAGCTGTTTTTT	CASSFVGAGELFF
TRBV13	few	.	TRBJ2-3	TGTGCCAGCAGCCTCACTAGAGATACGCAGTATTTT	CASSLTRDTQYF
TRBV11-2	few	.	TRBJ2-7	TGTGCCAGCAGCTTAGGCGGGAAGCAGTACTTC	CASSLGGKQYF
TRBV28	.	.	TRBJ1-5	TGTGCCAGCAGTTTCGTGGCAACAGGACGCAATCAGCCCCAGCATTTT	CASSFVATGRNQPQHF
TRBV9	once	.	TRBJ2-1	TGTGCCAGCAGCGTCAGGGGCAAGGGAGACTATCAGGATGAGCAGTTCTTC	CASSVRGKGDYQDEQFF
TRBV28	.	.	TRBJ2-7	TGTGCCAGCAGCCCAACGCACCTCTCTACTAAGAAGCAGTACTTC	CASSPTHLSTKKQYF
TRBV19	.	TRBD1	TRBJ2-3	TGTGCCAGTAGTGCCTCCCCGACAGGGCCCCTAGATACGCAGTATTTT	CASSASPTGPLDTQYF
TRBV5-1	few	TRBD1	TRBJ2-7	TGCGCCAGCAGCTATGGACAGGGGCTTTACTCCTACGAGCAGTACTTC	CASSYGQGLYSYEQYF
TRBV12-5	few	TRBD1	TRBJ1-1	TGTGCTAGTGCCAACCGACAGGGCGTTGAAGCTTTCTTT	CASANRQGVEAFF
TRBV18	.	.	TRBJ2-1	TGTGCCAGCTCACCCGGAGGGGCCGTTGAGCAGTTCTTC	CASSPGGAVEQFF
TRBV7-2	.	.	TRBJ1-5	TGTGCCAGCAGCTTAGTGGGGAGGAACAATCAGCCCCAGCATTTT	CASSLVGRNNQPQHF
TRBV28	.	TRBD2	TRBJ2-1	TGTGCCAGCAGGGACCTAGCGGGGGGGCGGAATGAGCAGTTCTTC	CASRDLAGGRNEQFF
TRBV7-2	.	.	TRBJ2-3	TGTGCCAGCAGCTTAGAGAGCGGTAGAGATACGCAGTATTTT	CASSLESGRDTQYF
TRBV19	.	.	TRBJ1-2	TGTGCCAGTAGTTTAGGGACTGACTATGGCTACACCTTC	CASSLGTDYGYTF
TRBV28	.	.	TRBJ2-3	TGTGCCAGCAGATCCCAGGTGGATACGCAGTATTTT	CASRSQVDTQYF
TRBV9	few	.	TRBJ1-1	TGTGCCAGCAGCGTAGGGCAGGGAGGAGGTGAAGCTTTCTTT	CASSVGQGGGEAFF
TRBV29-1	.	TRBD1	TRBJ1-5	TGCAGCGTTGCGACAGGGTCTCGGCATCAGCCCCAGCATTTT	CSVATGSRHQPQHF
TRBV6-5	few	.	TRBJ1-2	TGTGCCAGCAGTTACTCCCGCCGGGACTATGGCTACACCTTC	CASSYSRRDYGYTF
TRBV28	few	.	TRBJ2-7	TGTGCCAGTGGGCAGGCCCCCTACGAGCAGTACTTC	CASGQAPYEQYF
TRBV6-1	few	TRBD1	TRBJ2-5	TGTGCCAGCAGAGCAGGGGGCGAGGAGACCCAGTACTTC	CASRAGGEETQYF
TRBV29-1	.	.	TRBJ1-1	TGCAGCGTTGTGGGGAGCATGGACACTGAAGCTTTCTTT	CSVVGSMDTEAFF
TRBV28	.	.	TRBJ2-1	TGTGCCAGCAGACCCGGGAGTAGTAGTAATGAGCAGTTCTTC	CASRPGSSSNEQFF
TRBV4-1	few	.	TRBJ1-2	TGCGCCAGCAGCCAAGTACTAATAGGGGTCCAAGGCTACACCTTC	CASSQVLIGVQGYTF
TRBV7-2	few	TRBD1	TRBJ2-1	TGTGCCAGCAGCCCGCAGACAGGGGCATACAATGAGCAGTTCTTC	CASSPQTGAYNEQFF
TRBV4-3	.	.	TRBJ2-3	TGCGCCAGCAGCCAATTAAGCAGGCCTTCCACAGATACGCAGTATTTT	CASSQLSRPSTDTQYF
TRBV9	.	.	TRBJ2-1	TGTGCCAGCAGCGTAGCTATTCCAACGCGGGGAGGCGGGTACAATGAGCAGTTCTTC	CASSVAIPTRGGGYNEQFF
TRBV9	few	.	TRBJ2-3	TGTGCCAGCAGCGTAGCTAGCGTCTACACAGATACGCAGTATTTT	CASSVASVYTDTQYF
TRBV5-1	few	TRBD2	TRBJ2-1	TGCGCCAGCACCCTGAGTGGGACTAGCGGGGGAGGGGATGAGCAGTTCTTC	CASTLSGTSGGGDEQFF
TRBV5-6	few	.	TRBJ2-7	TGTGCCAGCAGCTTTACTAGCACAGAGCAGTACTTC	CASSFTSTEQYF
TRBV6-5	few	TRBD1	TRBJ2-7	TGTGCCAGCAGGCGGACAGGGGCCTTCTACGAGCAGTACTTC	CASRRTGAFYEQYF
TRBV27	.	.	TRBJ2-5	TGTGCCAGCAGTCCCTCGAGGATCGTTGAGACCCAGTACTTC	CASSPSRIVETQYF
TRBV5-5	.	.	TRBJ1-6	TGTGCCAGCAGCTTGTTTGCCAGGATAAATTCACCCCTCCACTTT	CASSLFARINSPLHF
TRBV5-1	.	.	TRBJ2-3	TGCGCCAGCAGTCGGGGGTCAGATACGCAGTATTTT	CASSRGSDTQYF
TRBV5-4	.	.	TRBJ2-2	TGTGCCAGCAGCTTGTGGCGCGTACAGGCCGTCCGCTCCGGGGAGCTGTTTTTT	CASSLWRVQAVRSGELFF